This TCR beta chain originates from a study of shared clonotypes between healthy human individuals. Study context: Per donor, three plates held CD4 naive cells, three held CD4 memory, two held CD8 naive and one held CD8 memory.

Sorted-subset replicate PCRs used 200 ng DNA, around 27,000 T cell genomes. Profiling relied on immunoSEQ multiplex PCR, and the TCRdb table lists in-frame clones only, not all of them. The table has some 2,500,000 clones, over 85% seen once. General study points: The represented genetic and exposure-history diversity was limited by the small number of donors.

Of note for this clone: Its antigen is undetermined.

J gave up 4 bases and V 3 bases, and 12 bases lay outside the gene matches. The CDR3 covers 16 residues. Germline CDR1 and CDR2: SGHRS and YFSETQ. V usage is TRBV5-1 and J usage is TRBJ2-5; 7 bases map to TRBD1. The clonotype originates from a young man in good health. Some clones in this sample may be carry-over from other donors' samples. Material: naive CD4+ T cells from PBMCs. Subset defined: CD45RA+ positively selected. As DNA, the CDR3 is TGCGCCAGCAGCTCACCACAGGGGCGCCTGGGAGAGACCCAGTACTTC. Its protein is CASSSPQGRLGETQYF.